One and the same sample provided the 11 T cell receptor beta chains below, sequenced in a study of blood T cell repertoires in COVID-19. Produced via immunoSEQ multiplex PCR; TCRdb's table is partial and in-frame only. This sample carries 110,000 to 150,000 clones, about 77% of them seen once, and the ten largest clones take around 4%. Sequencing input: peripheral blood. The receptors shown here come from a man aged 60 to 69 with acute or convalescent COVID-19.

This clone was recorded once. CDR3: CASSANLAGFYEQYF. The CDR3 DNA reads as TGTGCCAGTAGTGCCAATCTAGCGGGATTCTACGAGCAGTACTTC. The genes are TRBV19 and TRBJ2-7; 9 bases are shared with TRBD2. The CDR3 is 15 residues long. The germline V gene has CDR1 LNHDA and CDR2 SQIVND (reference sequence). V was clipped by 5 bases and J by 3 bases; unmatched bases: 8. The whole variable domain, remainder taken from reference TRBV19 and TRBJ2-7, is DGGITQSPKYLFRKEGQNVTLSCEQNLNHDAMYWYRQDPGQGLRLIYYSQIVNDFQKGDIAEGYSVSREKKESFPLTVTSAQKNPTAFYLCASSANLAGFYEQYFGPGTRLTVT.

This rearrangement joins TRBV5-4 to TRBJ2-5; TRBD1 is a possible D gene (5 bases). The V and J ends lost 0 bases and 4 bases respectively, with 7 bases between them. The CDR3 contains 13 residues. Germline V gene lookup returns CDR1 SGHNT and CDR2 YYREEE (reference sequence). The CDR3 loop is CASSLGGGETQYF. For the CDR3, the DNA is TGTGCCAGCAGCTTGGGGGGCGGAGAGACCCAGTACTTC. Full variable domain (rest looked up from reference TRBV5-4 and TRBJ2-5): ETGVTQSPTHLIKTRGQQVTLRCSSQSGHNTVSWYQQALGQGPQFIFQYYREEENGRGNFPPRFSGLQFPNYSSELNVNALELDDSALYLCASSLGGGETQYFGPGTRLLVL.

The chain links TRBV4-2 to TRBJ2-2, with 7 positions matching TRBD1. CDR1 and CDR2 from the germline V gene are LGHNA and YNFKEQ. The CDR3 loop spans 15 amino acids. V shed 5 bases, J shed 6 bases, and the junction held 9 bases outside the gene matches. CDR3 amino acids: CASSEGGSWAGELFF. The CDR3 nucleotides are TGTGCCAGCAGCGAAGGGGGCAGCTGGGCCGGGGAGCTGTTTTTT.

This chain uses TRBV2 with TRBJ2-5; TRBD1 might be the D (6 bases). V was pared by 6 bases and J by 13 bases, with 21 bases between. The CDR3 is 13 residues long. The V gene's germline CDR1 is SNHLY and CDR2 FYNNEI. Here the CDR3 reads CASSETGYSFPYF. For the CDR3, the DNA is TGTGCCAGCAGCGAGACAGGCTACTCCTTTCCGTACTTC.

V and J are TRBV5-6 and TRBJ2-1, with D perhaps TRBD2 (6 bases). Trimming pared 4 bases from V and 0 bases from J, leaving 11 bases between. The CDR3 sequence is 15 residues long. CDR1 is SGHDT, CDR2 YYEEEE, per germline. CDR3 amino acids: CASSNSGSSYNEQFF. The CDR3 bases are TGTGCCAGCAGCAATAGCGGTAGCTCCTACAATGAGCAGTTCTTC.

This rearrangement joins TRBV5-1 to TRBJ2-7, with 9 bases matching TRBD1. The CDR3 length is 14 residues. The germline gives CDR1 SGHRS, CDR2 YFSETQ. After removal of 4 bases from V and 3 bases from J, the junction contained 5 bases not matched to a gene. CDR3 nucleotide sequence: TGCGCCAGCAGCCGGGGACAGGGTGACTACGAGCAGTACTTC. Its protein is CASSRGQGDYEQYF. Using reference TRBV5-1 and TRBJ2-7 for the parts outside the CDR3, the full variable domain is KAGVTQTPRYLIKTRGQQVTLSCSPISGHRSVSWYQQTPGQGLQFLFEYFSETQRNKGNFPGRFSGRQFSNSRSEMNVSTLELGDSALYLCASSRGQGDYEQYFGPGTRLTVT.

The chain is built from TRBV11-3 and TRBJ2-5, with TRBD1 matching over 9 bases. Germline CDR1 SGHNT, CDR2 YENEEA. V dropped 5 bases and J dropped 0; count of bases not matched to a gene: 10. CDR3 length: 17 residues. In nucleotides, the CDR3 is TGTGCCAGCAGCGCCGGACAGGGGAAGGGAGACCAAGAGACCCAGTACTTC. Amino acids: CASSAGQGKGDQETQYF.

The V call is TRBV18, the J call TRBJ2-7; D is perhaps TRBD2 (5 bases). This CDR3 is built from 11 residues. Deletions cut 6 bases from V and 6 bases from J, with 9 bases between. Per germline, CDR1 KGHSH and CDR2 LQKENI. DNA for the CDR3: TGTGCCAGCTCCCCTAGCTCCGAGCAGTACTTC. This gives the protein CASSPSSEQYF. The whole variable domain, filled in from reference TRBV18 and TRBJ2-7, reads NAGVMQNPRHLVRRRGQEARLRCSPMKGHSHVYWYRQLPEEGLKFMVYLQKENIIDESGMPKERFSAEFPKEGPSILRIQQVVRGDSAAYFCASSPSSEQYFGPGTRLTVT.

The J gene is TRBJ1-6, the V gene TRBV18, with D unresolved. The CDR3 sequence is 15 residues long. Germline assignment: CDR1 KGHSH and CDR2 LQKENI. V dropped 2 bases and J dropped 0 bases, with 5 bases sitting between them. The CDR3 bases are TGTGCCAGCTCACCAAGTAGCTCCTATAATTCACCCCTCCACTTT. Translating it yields CASSPSSSYNSPLHF.

The chain joins TRBV28 to TRBJ1-6; D unclear. The CDR3 has 14 residues. Deletions cut 2 bases from V and 7 bases from J, with 9 bases between. Looked up from germline, CDR1 is MDHEN and CDR2 is SYDVKM. The CDR3 reads CASSLGQANSPLHF. The CDR3 bases are TGTGCCAGCAGTTTAGGGCAGGCCAATTCACCCCTCCACTTT.

This clone was picked up one time. The rearrangement links TRBV19 to TRBJ1-5; D remains ambiguous. The germline V gene encodes CDR1 LNHDA and CDR2 SQIVND (reference sequence). This CDR3 contains 14 residues. V lost 3 bases to trimming and J lost 6 bases, with 12 bases between them. CDR3: CASSIGEGGQPQHF. The CDR3 nucleotides are TGTGCCAGTAGTATTGGAGAGGGTGGTCAGCCCCAGCATTTT.